Listed here is a single T cell receptor (beta chain). CDR3 length: 16 residues. Between the trimmed V and J ends, which lost 6 bases and 4 bases, there was a span of 22 bases. Germline CDR1 and CDR2: SGDLS and YYNGEE. Per the original data handling: The assay estimated nucleated cells by amplifying reference gene primers. Sequenced by immunoSEQ multiplex PCR; TCRdb stores in-frame clones only, minus some. V and J calls plus clone size are reproduced from that table; the DNA served to infer D and trimming. In the table there are about 290,000 clones, around 89% of which are singletons. The data derive from a study of blood T cell repertoires in COVID-19. About the study: Sites across the United States, Italy and Spain contributed samples from acute and convalescent COVID-19.

The rearrangement uses TRBV9 and TRBJ1-2; weak D call: TRBD1 (6 bases). The sample consisted of peripheral blood. The clonotype was recovered from a man aged 40-55 years with acute or convalescent COVID-19. CDR3 region: CASTRESAGAPYGYTF. The CDR3 nucleotides read TGTGCCAGCACCCGAGAATCGGCAGGGGCTCCCTATGGCTACACCTTC.